The T cell receptor beta chain described here comes from a study of beta chain features in type 1 diabetes. Findings of the study overall: Patients with type 1 diabetes showed fewer VDJ junction insertions and more deletions.

cDNA synthesis used the whole RNA isolate, giving expressed TCRB sequences. Assay used: immunoSEQ multiplex PCR; TCRdb lists only in-frame clones, some missing. This sample yields nearly 250,000 clones, of which approximately 70% are seen a single time; approximately 0.053% belongs to the top ten. CDR1 is SGHTA, CDR2 FQGNSA, per germline. This CDR3 contains 15 residues. The V segment lost 1 base and the J segment 1 base; nucleotides outside the gene matches: 1. A word on this clone: Its antigen remains unknown.

The source material was naive CD4+ T cells from blood. This receptor was identified in a man younger than 40 in good health. The chain links TRBV7-2 to TRBJ2-3, with TRBD2 matching over 8 bases. DNA for the CDR3: TGTGCCAGCAGCTTAGGCGGGAGGCGCACAGATACGCAGTATTTT. The encoded protein is CASSLGGRRTDTQYF.